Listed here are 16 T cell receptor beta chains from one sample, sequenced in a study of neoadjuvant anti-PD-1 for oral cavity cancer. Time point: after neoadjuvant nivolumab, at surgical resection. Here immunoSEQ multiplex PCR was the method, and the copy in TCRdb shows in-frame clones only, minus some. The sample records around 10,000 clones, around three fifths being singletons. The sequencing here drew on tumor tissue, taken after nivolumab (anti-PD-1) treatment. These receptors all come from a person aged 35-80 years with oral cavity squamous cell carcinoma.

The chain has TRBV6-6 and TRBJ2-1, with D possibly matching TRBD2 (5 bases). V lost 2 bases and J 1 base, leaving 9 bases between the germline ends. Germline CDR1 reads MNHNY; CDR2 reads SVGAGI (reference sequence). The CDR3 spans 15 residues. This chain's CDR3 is CASSYSGSSYNEQFF. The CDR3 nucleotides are TGTGCCAGCAGTTACAGTGGGAGTTCCTACAATGAGCAGTTCTTC.

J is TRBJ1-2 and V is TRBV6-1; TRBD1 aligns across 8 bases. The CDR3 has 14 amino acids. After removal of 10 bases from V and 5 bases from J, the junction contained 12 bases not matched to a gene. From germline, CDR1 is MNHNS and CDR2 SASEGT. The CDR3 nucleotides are TGTGCCATCTCACAGGGGGTTACTTCTTATGGCTACACCTTC. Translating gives CAISQGVTSYGYTF.

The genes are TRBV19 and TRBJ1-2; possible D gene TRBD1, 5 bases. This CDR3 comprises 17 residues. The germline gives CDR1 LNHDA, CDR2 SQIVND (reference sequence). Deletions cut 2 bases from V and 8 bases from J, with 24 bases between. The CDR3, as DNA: TGTGCCAGTAGTATACGTTTTTCGCAGGGTACGGGAAGCGGCTACACCTTC. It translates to CASSIRFSQGTGSGYTF.

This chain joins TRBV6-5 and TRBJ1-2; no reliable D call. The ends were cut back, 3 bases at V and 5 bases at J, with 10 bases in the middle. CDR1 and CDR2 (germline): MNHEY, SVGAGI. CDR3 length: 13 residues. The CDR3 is CASSYVAGYGYTF. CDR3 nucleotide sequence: TGTGCCAGCAGTTATGTCGCAGGATATGGCTACACCTTC.

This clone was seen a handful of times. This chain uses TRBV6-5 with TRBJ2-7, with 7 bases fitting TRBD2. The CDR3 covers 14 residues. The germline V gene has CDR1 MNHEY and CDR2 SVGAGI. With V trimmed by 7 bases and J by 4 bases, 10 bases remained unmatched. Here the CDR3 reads CASTLREAPYEQYF. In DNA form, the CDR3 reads TGTGCCAGCACCCTACGGGAGGCTCCATACGAGCAGTACTTC.

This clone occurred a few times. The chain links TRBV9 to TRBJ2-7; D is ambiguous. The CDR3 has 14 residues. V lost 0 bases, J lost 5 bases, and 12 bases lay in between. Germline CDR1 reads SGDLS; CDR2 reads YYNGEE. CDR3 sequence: CASSVDGTRHEQYF. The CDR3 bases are TGTGCCAGCAGCGTAGACGGTACCCGTCACGAGCAGTACTTC.

The CDR3 loop is CASSFFGASLPSSYEQYF. In DNA form, the CDR3 reads TGTGCCAGCAGCTTTTTCGGGGCTAGCCTCCCTAGCTCCTACGAGCAGTACTTC. This chain connects TRBV7-3 to TRBJ2-7; D tentatively reads TRBD1 or TRBD2 (5 bases each). V was pared by 3 bases and J by 0 bases, with 21 bases between. Per the germline V gene, CDR1 is SGHTA and CDR2 is FQGTGA. The CDR3 has 18 residues.

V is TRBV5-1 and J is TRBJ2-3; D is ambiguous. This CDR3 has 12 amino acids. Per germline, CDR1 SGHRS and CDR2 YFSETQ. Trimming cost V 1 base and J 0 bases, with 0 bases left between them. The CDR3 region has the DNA TGCGCCAGCAGCTTGAGCACAGATACGCAGTATTTT. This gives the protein CASSLSTDTQYF.

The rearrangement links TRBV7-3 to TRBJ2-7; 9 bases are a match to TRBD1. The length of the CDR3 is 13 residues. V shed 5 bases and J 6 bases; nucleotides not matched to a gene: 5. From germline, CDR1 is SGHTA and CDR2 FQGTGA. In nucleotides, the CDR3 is TGTGCCAGCAGCCAGACAGGGGGTGGCGAGCAGTACTTC. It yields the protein CASSQTGGGEQYF.

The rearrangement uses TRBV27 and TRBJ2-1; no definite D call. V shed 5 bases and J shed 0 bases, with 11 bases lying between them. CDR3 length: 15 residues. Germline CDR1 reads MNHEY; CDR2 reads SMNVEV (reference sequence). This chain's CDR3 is CASSLGVDSYNEQFF. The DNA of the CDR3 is TGTGCCAGCAGTCTGGGTGTAGACTCCTACAATGAGCAGTTCTTC.

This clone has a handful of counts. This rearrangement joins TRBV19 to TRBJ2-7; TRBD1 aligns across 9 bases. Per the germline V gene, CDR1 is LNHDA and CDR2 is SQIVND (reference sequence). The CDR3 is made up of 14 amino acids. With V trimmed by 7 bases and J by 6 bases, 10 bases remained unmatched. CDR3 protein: CASTGDRVSSEQYF. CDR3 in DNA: TGTGCCAGTACCGGGGACAGGGTATCATCCGAGCAGTACTTC.

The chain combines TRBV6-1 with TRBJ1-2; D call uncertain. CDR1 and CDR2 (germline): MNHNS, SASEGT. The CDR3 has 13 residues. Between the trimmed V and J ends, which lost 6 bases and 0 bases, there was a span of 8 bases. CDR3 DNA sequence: TGTGCCAGCAGGGGGTCCTCTAACTATGGCTACACCTTC. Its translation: CASRGSSNYGYTF.

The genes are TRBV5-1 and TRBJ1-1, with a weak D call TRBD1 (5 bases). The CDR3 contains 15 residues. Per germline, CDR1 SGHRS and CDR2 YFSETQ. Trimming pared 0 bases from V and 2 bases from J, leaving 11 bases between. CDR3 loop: CASSLDLRGNTEAFF. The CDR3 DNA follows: TGCGCCAGCAGCTTGGATTTGAGGGGAAACACTGAAGCTTTCTTT.

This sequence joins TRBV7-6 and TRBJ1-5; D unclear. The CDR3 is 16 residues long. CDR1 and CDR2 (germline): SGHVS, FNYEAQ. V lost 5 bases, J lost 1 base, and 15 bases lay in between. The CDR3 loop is CASSGGVLGSNQPQHF. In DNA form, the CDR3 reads TGTGCCAGCAGCGGCGGGGTCCTCGGGAGCAATCAGCCCCAGCATTTT.

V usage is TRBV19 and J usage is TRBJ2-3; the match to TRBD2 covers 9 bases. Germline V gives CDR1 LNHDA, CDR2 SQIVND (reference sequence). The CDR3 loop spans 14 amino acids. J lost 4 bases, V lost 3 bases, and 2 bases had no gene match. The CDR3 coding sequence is TGTGCCAGTAGTATCGGACTAGCGTCAGATACGCAGTATTTT. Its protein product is CASSIGLASDTQYF.

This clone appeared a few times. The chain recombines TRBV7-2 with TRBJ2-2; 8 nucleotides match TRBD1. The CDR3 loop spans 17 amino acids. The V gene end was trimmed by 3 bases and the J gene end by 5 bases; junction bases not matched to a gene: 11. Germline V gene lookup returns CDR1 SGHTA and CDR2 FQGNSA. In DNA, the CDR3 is TGTGCCAGCAGCTTTTTCCAGGGGGCGCGGGGAACCGGGGAGCTGTTTTTT. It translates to CASSFFQGARGTGELFF.